The 2 T cell receptor beta chains below all came from one sample that was sequenced in a study of blood T cell repertoires in COVID-19. Assay used: immunoSEQ multiplex PCR; TCRdb lists only in-frame clones, some missing. The sample yields approximately 490,000 clones, around 85% seen once. Sequenced material: PBMCs or T cells enriched from blood (not recorded which). The receptors stem from a woman between 55 and 75 years old who had recovered from COVID-19.

The chain joins TRBV5-1 to TRBJ1-3, with 7 bases fitting TRBD1. Germline assignment: CDR1 SGHRS and CDR2 YFSETQ. Germline trimming cut 4 bases from V and 0 bases from J; bases unmatched to any gene: 10. The CDR3 consists of 17 residues. CDR3 nucleotide sequence: TGCGCCAGCAGCCCGGGAGGGACAGTCCTCTCTGGAAACACCATATATTTT. Protein: CASSPGGTVLSGNTIYF.

The chain links TRBV5-1 to TRBJ2-3; 7 bases map to TRBD2. The CDR3 totals 14 residues. Germline CDR1 and CDR2: SGHRS and YFSETQ. V lost 4 bases and J lost 3; bases outside the gene matches: 5. The CDR3 spells CASSRGGITDTQYF. The DNA of the CDR3 is TGCGCCAGCAGCCGCGGGGGAATAACAGATACGCAGTATTTT.